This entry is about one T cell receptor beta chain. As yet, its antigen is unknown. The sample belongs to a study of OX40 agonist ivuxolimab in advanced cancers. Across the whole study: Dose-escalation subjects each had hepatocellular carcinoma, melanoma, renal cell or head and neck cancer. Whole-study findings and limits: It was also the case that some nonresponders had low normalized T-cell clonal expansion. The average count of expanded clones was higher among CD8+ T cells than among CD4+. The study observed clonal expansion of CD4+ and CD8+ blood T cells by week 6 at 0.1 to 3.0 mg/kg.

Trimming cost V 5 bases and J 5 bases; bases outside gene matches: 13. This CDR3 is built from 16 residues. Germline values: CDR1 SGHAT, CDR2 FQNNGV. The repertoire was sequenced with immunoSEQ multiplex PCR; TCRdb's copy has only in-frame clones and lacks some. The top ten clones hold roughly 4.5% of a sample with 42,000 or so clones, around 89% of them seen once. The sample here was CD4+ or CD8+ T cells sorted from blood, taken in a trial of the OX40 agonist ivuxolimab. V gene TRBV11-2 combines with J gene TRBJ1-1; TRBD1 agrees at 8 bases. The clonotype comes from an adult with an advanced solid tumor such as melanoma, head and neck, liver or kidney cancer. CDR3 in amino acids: CASSLTITGGGTEAFF. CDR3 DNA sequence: TGTGCCAGCAGCCTAACCATCACAGGGGGAGGAACTGAAGCTTTCTTT.